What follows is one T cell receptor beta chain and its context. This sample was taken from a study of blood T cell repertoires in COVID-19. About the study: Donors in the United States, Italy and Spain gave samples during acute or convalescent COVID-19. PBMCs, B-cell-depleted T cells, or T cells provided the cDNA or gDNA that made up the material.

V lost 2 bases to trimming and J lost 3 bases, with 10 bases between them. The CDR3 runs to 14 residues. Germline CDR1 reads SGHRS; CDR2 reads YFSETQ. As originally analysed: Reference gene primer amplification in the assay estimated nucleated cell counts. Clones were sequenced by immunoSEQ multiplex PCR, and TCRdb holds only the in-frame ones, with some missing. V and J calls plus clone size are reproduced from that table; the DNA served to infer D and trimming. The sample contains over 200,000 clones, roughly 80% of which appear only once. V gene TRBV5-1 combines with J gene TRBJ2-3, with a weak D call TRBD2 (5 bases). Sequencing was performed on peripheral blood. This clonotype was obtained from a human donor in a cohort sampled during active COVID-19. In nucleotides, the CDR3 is TGCGCCAGCAGCTTACTAGTTACTACAGATACGCAGTATTTT. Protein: CASSLLVTTDTQYF.